This TCR beta chain appears in the sequencing data of a study of T cell repertoires in cytomegalovirus infection. Study information: Use of recently identified HLA-C-restricted and well-studied HLA-B-restricted CMV epitopes was part of the study. Public TCR beta signature analysis indicated the presence of both CMV infection and matching HLA type.

Via MiXCR, TCRdb re-called the reads, giving one row per CDR3 protein. This sample has approximately 300,000 distinct CDR3 sequences, with 20% to 25% found just once. Comment on this clonotype: Its specificity is not known.

Study-wide findings and caveats: Cumulative public TCR beta family frequency identified carriers of CMV plus the relevant HLA. The ex vivo response showed dominance by HLA-C-restricted CMV-specific TCR beta clonotypes.

The sequence was collected from a human donor in good health (CMV status not recorded). Some clones in this sample may be carry-over from other donors' samples. The sample in question was cultured PBMCs, obtained from culture after CMV antigen stimulation.

CDR3 nucleotides: TGTGCCAGCAGTTTAATAGGGTCTGGGGCCAACGTCCTGACTTTC. It specifies CASSLIGSGANVLTF. This chain uses TRBV12-3 or TRBV12-4 with TRBJ2-6; D gene ambiguous. Trimming took off 2 bases at V and 1 base at J, with 6 bases between the two ends. There are 15 residues in the CDR3.